This entry features one T cell receptor (beta chain) sequence. The antigen remains undetermined. Measured with immunoSEQ multiplex PCR; TCRdb has only the in-frame clones, and not every one. This sample has 2 million to 2.5 million clones, with 85% to 95% found just once. The sample belongs to a study of shared clonotypes between healthy human individuals. This CDR3 spans 16 amino acids. CDR1 is SEHNR and CDR2 is FQNEAQ in the germline V gene (reference sequence). Trimming removed 5 bases at V and 0 bases at J, with 14 bases between. Donors comprised healthy HIV-negative adults lacking recent acute infections or vaccinations. The donors were all Caucasian adults (living in Nashville, Tennessee). Study-level findings and limits: Genetic and exposure-history diversity was limited by the small donor number. Generally, naive subsets (rather than memory subsets) showed larger estimated richness.

The chain couples TRBV7-9 to TRBJ2-1; possibly TRBD1 for D (5 bases). The sample consisted of naive CD4+ T cells from PBMCs. The subset: CD45RA+ positively selected. The sequence was collected from a man aged 18-30 years in good health. Some clones in this sample may be carry-over from other donors' samples. In nucleotides, the CDR3 is TGTGCCAGCAGCCGGACATTCCAGAGCTCCTACAATGAGCAGTTCTTC. It translates to CASSRTFQSSYNEQFF.